Listed below are T cell receptor beta chains from one sample, sequenced in a study of tumor-infiltrating lymphocytes in primary liver carcinoma. TCRdb recomputed calls from the multiplex PCR reads with MiXCR, one row per CDR3 protein. The sample carries 300,000 to 350,000 distinct CDR3 sequences, about 65% recorded once. The sequenced sample was peripheral blood. These receptors were taken from a man aged 40-49 years with primary liver carcinoma and hepatitis B virus infection. Each CDR3 is given with its conserved first and last residue. A D gene is named only where the DNA matches it firmly. Size values are once, few and many counts, or a class for expanded clones, and some rows have none.

TGTGCCAGCAGCTCACCGGGCCCGAGAGGGTCCGTGCAGTACTTC	CASSSPGPRGSVQYF	15	many	TRBV11-2	-	TRBJ2-7
TGTGCCAGTAATCCCGGGACAGGAATAGAAAAACTGTTTTTT	CASNPGTGIEKLFF	14	few	TRBV5-5	TRBD1	TRBJ1-4
TGCGCCAGCAGCCAAGATCCTGGGACAGGGACGAATGAGCAGTTCTTC	CASSQDPGTGTNEQFF	16	many	TRBV4-1	TRBD1	TRBJ2-1
TGTGCCAGCAGCCTAGGCCGCCTTGGGAGACAGTATTTT	CASSLGRLGRQYF	13	few	TRBV7-9	-	TRBJ2-3
TGTGCTAGTGGTGCAGTAGGGCAGGATGGCTACACCTTC	CASGAVGQDGYTF	13	-	TRBV12-5	-	TRBJ1-2
TGTGTCAGCAGCTTAGGTGGGGCAAAATACGAGCAGTACTTC	CVSSLGGAKYEQYF	14	-	TRBV11-2	-	TRBJ2-7
TGTGTCAGCAGCCAAGTTCGGGTTTCGGATTCACCCCTCCACTTT	CVSSQVRVSDSPLHF	15	once	TRBV4-1	-	TRBJ1-6
TGTGCCAGCAGCTTCGGGACATACTCCTACGAGCAGTACTTC	CASSFGTYSYEQYF	14	-	TRBV7-8	-	TRBJ2-7
TGCGCCAGCAGCTTGGCAGGGCTAATCAATCAGCCCCAGCATTTT	CASSLAGLINQPQHF	15	-	TRBV5-1	-	TRBJ1-5
TGTGCCTGGAGTGCACGGGGGGCGCGTAATTCACCCCTCCACTTT	CAWSARGARNSPLHF	15	-	TRBV30	-	TRBJ1-6
TGTGCCAGCAGCCCGGACAGGTGGCAGTGGACCAAAAACATTCAGAACTTC	CASSPDRWQWTKNIQNF	17	-	TRBV11-2	TRBD1	TRBJ2-4
TGTGCCAGCAGTGCATCGACAGGGTTCACGGCTTTCTTT	CASSASTGFTAFF	13	-	TRBV6-1	TRBD1	TRBJ1-1
TGTGCCTGGGGACCGGGACTAGCGGGAGGTAGATGGTCGGGCGAGCAGTTCTTC	CAWGPGLAGGRWSGEQFF	18	few	TRBV30	TRBD2	TRBJ2-1
TGTGCCAGCATGGGGGAGGGCTATGGCTACACCTTC	CASMGEGYGYTF	12	few	TRBV28	-	TRBJ1-2
TGTGCCTGGTACCGCGAGGGCAGCTATGAGCAGTTCTTC	CAWYREGSYEQFF	13	-	TRBV30	-	TRBJ2-1
TGTGCCAGCAGCTTAGAAGGCGGTGCCGGGTCACCCCTCCACTTT	CASSLEGGAGSPLHF	15	many	TRBV11-2	-	TRBJ1-6
TGTGCCAGCAGCCTTCATGGAAACACCATATATTTT	CASSLHGNTIYF	12	many	TRBV12-3/TRBV12-4	-	TRBJ1-3